This TCR beta chain was documented in a study of read filtering for tumor transcriptome and immune sequencing. Looking at the study overall: Whole-transcriptome libraries were prepared after DNase treatment. General study findings and limits: RNA-seq captured clonotypes less deeply and reliably than IR-seq.

This library used roughly 400 ng RNA and molecular barcoded adaptors spanning alpha/delta and beta/gamma chains. TCRdb re-called the reads through MiXCR, storing one row per CDR3 protein. The sample lists about 37,000 distinct CDR3 sequences, about an eighth occurring once. The CDR3 consists of 13 residues. V was shortened by 8 bases and J by 2 bases, with 13 bases between the two germline ends. This clonotype was picked up many times. The antigen is undetermined. This receptor was identified in a donor at least 40 years old with multiple myeloma. The chain links TRBV23-1 to TRBJ2-7; either TRBD1 or TRBD2 may supply D (5 bases each). TRBV23-1 is assigned to the ORF class and has an uncertain function. The sequencing input was a population of CD138-negative cells sorted from bone marrow. Here the CDR3 DNA reads TGCGCCAGCGGCCGGGACCGCACCTACGAGCAGTACTTC. Translating it yields CASGRDRTYEQYF.